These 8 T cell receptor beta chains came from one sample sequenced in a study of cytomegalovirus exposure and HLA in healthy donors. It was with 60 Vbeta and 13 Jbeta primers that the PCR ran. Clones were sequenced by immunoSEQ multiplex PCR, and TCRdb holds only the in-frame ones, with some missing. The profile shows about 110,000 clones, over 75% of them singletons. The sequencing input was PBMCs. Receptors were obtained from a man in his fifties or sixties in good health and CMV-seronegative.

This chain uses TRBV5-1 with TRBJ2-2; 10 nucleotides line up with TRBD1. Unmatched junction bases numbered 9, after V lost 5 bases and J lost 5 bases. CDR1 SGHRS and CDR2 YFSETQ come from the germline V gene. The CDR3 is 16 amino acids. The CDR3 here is CASRMTTGQGTGELFF. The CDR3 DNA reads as TGCGCCAGCAGAATGACGACGGGACAGGGGACCGGGGAGCTGTTTTTT.

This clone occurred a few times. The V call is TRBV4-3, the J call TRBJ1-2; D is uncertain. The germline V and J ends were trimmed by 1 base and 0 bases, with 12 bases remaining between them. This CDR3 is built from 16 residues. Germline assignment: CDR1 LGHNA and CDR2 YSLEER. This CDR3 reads CASSQGLAGSNYGYTF. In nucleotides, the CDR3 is TGCGCCAGCAGCCAAGGTCTGGCAGGCTCTAACTATGGCTACACCTTC.

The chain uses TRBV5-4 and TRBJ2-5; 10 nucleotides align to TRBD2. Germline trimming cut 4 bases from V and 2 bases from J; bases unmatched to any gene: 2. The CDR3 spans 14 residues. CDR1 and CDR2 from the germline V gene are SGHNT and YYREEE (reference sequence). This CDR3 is CASSQAGGQETQYF. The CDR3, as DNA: TGTGCCAGCAGCCAAGCGGGGGGGCAAGAGACCCAGTACTTC.

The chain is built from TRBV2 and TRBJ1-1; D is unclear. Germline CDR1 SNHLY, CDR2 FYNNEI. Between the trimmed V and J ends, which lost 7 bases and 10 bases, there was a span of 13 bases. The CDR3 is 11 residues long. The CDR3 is CASTTVLRAFF. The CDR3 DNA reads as TGTGCCAGCACTACAGTCCTGAGAGCTTTCTTT.

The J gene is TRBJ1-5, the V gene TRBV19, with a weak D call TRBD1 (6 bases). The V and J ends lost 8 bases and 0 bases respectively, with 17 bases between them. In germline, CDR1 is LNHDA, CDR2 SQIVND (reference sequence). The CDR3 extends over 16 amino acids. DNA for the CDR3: TGTGCCAGTGCTTGGGGGCCAGCCTATAGCAATCAGCCCCAGCATTTT. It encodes CASAWGPAYSNQPQHF.

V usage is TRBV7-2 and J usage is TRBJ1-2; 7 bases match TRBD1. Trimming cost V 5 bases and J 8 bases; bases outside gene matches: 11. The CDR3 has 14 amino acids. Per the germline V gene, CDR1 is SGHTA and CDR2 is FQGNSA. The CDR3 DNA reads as TGTGCCAGCAGCGCACAGGGGACTTTATGGGGCTACACCTTC. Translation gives CASSAQGTLWGYTF.

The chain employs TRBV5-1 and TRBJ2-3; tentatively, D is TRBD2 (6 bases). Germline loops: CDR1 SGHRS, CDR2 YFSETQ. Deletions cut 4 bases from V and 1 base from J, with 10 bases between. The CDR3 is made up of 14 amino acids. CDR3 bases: TGCGCCAGCAGCGAGGAGGGCCGCACAGATACGCAGTATTTT. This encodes CASSEEGRTDTQYF.

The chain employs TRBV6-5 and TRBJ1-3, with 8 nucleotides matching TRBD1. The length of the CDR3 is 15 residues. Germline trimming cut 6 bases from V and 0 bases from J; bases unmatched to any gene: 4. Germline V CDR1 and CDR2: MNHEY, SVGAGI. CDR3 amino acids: CASSQDRASGNTIYF. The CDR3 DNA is TGTGCCAGCAGCCAGGACAGGGCCTCTGGAAACACCATATATTTT.